In its sample, the clone carrying this T cell receptor beta chain was seen many times. Its antigen is currently unknown. The CDR3 consists of 14 residues. Germline CDR1 is SGHRS and CDR2 is YFSETQ. V lost 3 bases and J 3 bases, leaving 9 bases between the germline ends. The data originate from a study of identical twins. Study outcomes and limitations: Invariant MAIT and iNKT cells may have partly biased zero-insertion analyses. High-abundance cord blood beta clonotypes had fewer insertions; memory repertoires showed none.

TCRdb processed the 5' RACE reads anew with MiXCR; each CDR3 protein has one entry. The sample lists about 520,000 distinct CDR3 sequences; around 20% were seen once. These data are also associated with another study on T cells expressing NK-cell markers. From that report: All TCR beta repertoires analysed originated from sorted CD3+CD56+NKG2C+, CD3+CD56+NKG2C- and CD3+CD56-NKG2C+ T cells. Several donors' CD3+CD56-NKG2C+ cells were dominated by the same clonotypes.

The chain carries TRBV5-1 and TRBJ2-2; no reliable D call. The clonotype was recovered from a woman aged 18-29 years in good health. The source material was CD4+ T cells sorted from blood. CDR3 protein: CASSSGLDTGELFF. The CDR3 coding sequence is TGCGCCAGCAGCTCAGGTTTAGACACCGGGGAGCTGTTTTTT.